A selection of T cell receptor beta chains follows, all from one sample in a study of cytomegalovirus exposure and HLA in healthy donors. Assay: immunoSEQ multiplex PCR; the TCRdb copy retains only in-frame clones and omits some. The table has about 130,000 clones, 81% seen once. The specimen sequenced was PBMCs. The receptors stem from a woman aged 40 to 49 in good health and CMV-seropositive. Each CDR3 is given with its conserved first and last residue. The D gene is left open where the match is weak. Where a row states a size, it is once, few, many or the class of an expanded clone; other rows omit it.

v_call	j_call	clone_size	d_call	cdr3_aa	cdr3_nt
TRBV6-6	TRBJ1-2	few	.	CASSPQGPSFYTF	TGTGCCAGCAGCCCCCAGGGGCCCTCGTTCTACACCTTC
TRBV9	TRBJ2-1	.	TRBD2	CASSVRGGRLAGLDNEQFF	TGTGCCAGCAGCGTAAGAGGCGGGAGGCTAGCGGGACTTGACAATGAGCAGTTCTTC
TRBV27	TRBJ2-3	.	.	CASSPDYPDTQYF	TGTGCCAGCAGTCCGGACTACCCAGATACGCAGTATTTT
TRBV2	TRBJ1-4	.	.	CASSEISRGEKLFF	TGTGCCAGCAGTGAAATCAGCCGCGGCGAAAAACTGTTTTTT
TRBV6-1	TRBJ2-7	.	.	CASSELFRREQYF	TGTGCCAGCAGTGAATTATTTCGGCGGGAGCAGTACTTC
TRBV7-3	TRBJ2-3	.	TRBD2	CASSPSGGRADTQYF	TGTGCCAGCAGCCCGTCGGGCGGGAGGGCGGATACGCAGTATTTT
TRBV27	TRBJ1-2	.	.	CASSPRGGAFYGYTF	TGTGCCAGCAGTCCCCGGGGGGGCGCATTTTATGGCTACACCTTC
TRBV2	TRBJ2-7	.	.	CAANGQGGEQYF	TGTGCCGCAAACGGACAGGGAGGGGAGCAGTACTTC
TRBV9	TRBJ2-7	few	.	CASSPSGSSYEQYF	TGTGCCAGCAGCCCCTCGGGGAGCTCCTACGAGCAGTACTTC
TRBV13	TRBJ2-3	.	.	CASSLSVAGGLRGTDTQYF	TGTGCCAGCAGCTTATCGGTGGCAGGGGGACTGCGAGGCACAGATACGCAGTATTTT
TRBV9	TRBJ2-2	once	.	CASRTEDRGRPGELFF	TGTGCCAGCAGAACAGAGGATAGGGGAAGACCGGGGGAGCTGTTTTTT
TRBV14	TRBJ1-1	.	TRBD1	CASSRQGLGTEAFF	TGTGCCAGCAGCAGACAGGGGCTGGGCACTGAAGCTTTCTTT
TRBV6-6	TRBJ2-7	.	TRBD1	CASRLNRGEQYF	TGTGCCAGCAGGCTTAACAGGGGCGAGCAGTACTTC
TRBV4-1	TRBJ2-7	.	TRBD2	CASSQFLAGGSYEQYF	TGCGCCAGCAGCCAGTTCCTAGCGGGAGGATCTTACGAGCAGTACTTC
TRBV7-9	TRBJ2-5	.	TRBD2	CASSLTSLAGGRETQYF	TGTGCCAGCAGCTTAACGTCGCTAGCGGGAGGGAGGGAGACCCAGTACTTC
TRBV9	TRBJ2-2	.	TRBD1	CASSATGGADTGELFF	TGTGCCAGCAGCGCAACAGGGGGCGCTGATACCGGGGAGCTGTTTTTT
TRBV19	TRBJ2-7	.	.	CASSIRGQAHSYEQYF	TGTGCCAGTAGTATCAGAGGGCAGGCGCACTCCTACGAGCAGTACTTC
TRBV6-5	TRBJ2-7	.	.	CASSTGHYEQYF	TGTGCCAGCAGTACAGGGCACTACGAGCAGTACTTC
TRBV7-6	TRBJ2-1	.	.	CASSLMATGDEQFF	TGTGCCAGCAGCTTAATGGCGACGGGAGATGAGCAGTTCTTC
TRBV5-1	TRBJ1-6	once	.	CASSLDVRGSPLHF	TGCGCCAGCAGCTTGGATGTTCGGGGTTCACCCCTCCACTTT
TRBV7-3	TRBJ2-1	once	TRBD2	CASSLWASGASYNEQFF	TGTGCCAGCAGCTTATGGGCTAGCGGGGCTTCCTACAATGAGCAGTTCTTC
TRBV11-3	TRBJ2-5	.	TRBD1	CASSFGQGAGETQYF	TGTGCCAGCAGCTTTGGACAGGGGGCGGGAGAGACCCAGTACTTC
TRBV7-9	TRBJ2-7	.	TRBD2	CASSLAHAVLAGGTEQYF	TGTGCCAGCAGCTTAGCCCATGCGGTACTAGCGGGAGGGACCGAGCAGTACTTC
TRBV5-6	TRBJ1-4	.	TRBD1	CASSPGQGLGKLFF	TGTGCCAGCAGCCCCGGACAGGGCCTCGGAAAACTGTTTTTT
TRBV7-2	TRBJ2-3	once	TRBD2	CASSLGPGLAGVADTQYF	TGTGCCAGCAGCTTAGGCCCTGGACTAGCGGGAGTAGCAGATACGCAGTATTTT
TRBV9	TRBJ2-4	.	.	CASSVGSRGGTKNIQYF	TGTGCCAGCAGCGTAGGGAGCAGGGGAGGGACCAAAAACATTCAGTACTTC
TRBV4-1	TRBJ2-7	.	.	CASSLQDSKAEQYF	TGCGCCAGCAGCCTACAAGACAGTAAGGCCGAGCAGTACTTC
TRBV7-2	TRBJ1-1	.	.	CASSTDAAGLEAFF	TGTGCCAGCAGCACCGACGCCGCAGGTTTAGAAGCTTTCTTT
TRBV5-1	TRBJ2-4	.	TRBD1	CASSLDRGLGIQYF	TGCGCCAGCAGCTTGGACAGGGGGCTCGGCATTCAGTACTTC
TRBV4-1	TRBJ1-2	.	.	CASSQDVGTLIYGYTF	TGCGCCAGCAGCCAAGATGTTGGGACTCTTATCTATGGCTACACCTTC
TRBV10-3	TRBJ2-2	few	.	CAISDSSGELFF	TGTGCCATCAGTGACAGTTCCGGGGAGCTGTTTTTT
TRBV2	TRBJ2-7	.	.	CASTGPPSSYEQYF	TGTGCCAGCACAGGCCCGCCGAGCTCCTACGAGCAGTACTTC
TRBV7-9	TRBJ2-7	.	TRBD2	CASSQTSGGYEQYF	TGTGCCAGCAGCCAGACTAGCGGGGGGTACGAGCAGTACTTC
TRBV19	TRBJ2-5	.	.	CASSEGVSTQYF	TGTGCCAGTAGCGAAGGGGTCTCGACCCAGTACTTC
TRBV27	TRBJ1-5	.	.	CASSPLLNQPQHF	TGTGCCAGCAGTCCCCTCCTCAATCAGCCCCAGCATTTT
TRBV6-5	TRBJ1-2	.	TRBD1	CASSYVTGGIDGYTF	TGTGCCAGCAGTTACGTAACAGGGGGCATCGATGGCTACACCTTC
TRBV27	TRBJ2-2	.	.	CASSFKRDGELFF	TGTGCCAGCAGTTTTAAGAGGGACGGGGAGCTGTTTTTT
TRBV5-6	TRBJ2-7	.	.	CASSVNGGLDEQYF	TGTGCCAGCAGCGTCAACGGGGGGCTCGACGAGCAGTACTTC
TRBV15	TRBJ2-7	.	TRBD2	CATSRDLAGDGEQYF	TGTGCCACCAGCAGAGATCTGGCGGGAGACGGCGAGCAGTACTTC
TRBV10-1	TRBJ1-1	.	.	CASSESPGGTEAFF	TGCGCCAGCAGTGAGTCGCCAGGAGGGACTGAAGCTTTCTTT
TRBV9	TRBJ2-3	few	.	CASSSNTDTQYF	TGTGCCAGCAGCTCCAACACAGATACGCAGTATTTT
TRBV7-9	TRBJ1-1	few	.	CASSLGFQGRTEAFF	TGTGCCAGCAGCTTAGGGTTCCAGGGTCGAACTGAAGCTTTCTTT
TRBV7-9	TRBJ2-1	.	TRBD2	CASRRVGGDNEQFF	TGTGCCAGCAGACGAGTTGGGGGGGACAATGAGCAGTTCTTC
TRBV10-1	TRBJ2-7	.	TRBD1	CASSPSGTGSHEQYF	TGCGCCAGCAGTCCCTCCGGGACAGGGTCCCACGAGCAGTACTTC
TRBV4-1	TRBJ1-2	.	TRBD1	CASRPAGQGLVVPNYYGYTF	TGCGCCAGCAGACCTGCGGGACAGGGATTGGTCGTCCCGAACTACTATGGCTACACCTTC
TRBV9	TRBJ1-2	.	TRBD1	CASSARQGLGYGYTF	TGTGCCAGCAGCGCCCGACAGGGTCTAGGCTATGGCTACACCTTC
TRBV11-2	TRBJ2-5	.	.	CASSLENRHQETQYF	TGTGCCAGCAGCTTAGAGAACAGGCACCAAGAGACCCAGTACTTC